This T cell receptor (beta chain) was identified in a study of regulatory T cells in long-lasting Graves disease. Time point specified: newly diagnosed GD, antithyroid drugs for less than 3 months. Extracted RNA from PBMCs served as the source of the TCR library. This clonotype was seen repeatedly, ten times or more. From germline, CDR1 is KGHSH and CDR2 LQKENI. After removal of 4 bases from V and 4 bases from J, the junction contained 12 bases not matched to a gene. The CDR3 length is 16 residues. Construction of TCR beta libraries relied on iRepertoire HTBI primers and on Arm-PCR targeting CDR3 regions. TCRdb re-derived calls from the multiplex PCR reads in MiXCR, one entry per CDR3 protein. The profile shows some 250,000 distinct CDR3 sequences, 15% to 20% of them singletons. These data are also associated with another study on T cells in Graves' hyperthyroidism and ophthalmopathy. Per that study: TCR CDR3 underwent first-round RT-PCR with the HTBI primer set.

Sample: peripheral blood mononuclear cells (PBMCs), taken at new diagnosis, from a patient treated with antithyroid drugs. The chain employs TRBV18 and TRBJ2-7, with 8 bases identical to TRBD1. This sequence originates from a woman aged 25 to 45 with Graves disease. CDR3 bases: TGTGCCAGCTCACGGTCACCACAGGGGGGCCTTTACGAGCAGTACTTC. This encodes CASSRSPQGGLYEQYF.